This TCR beta chain comes out of a study of blood T cells in healthy people across ages. This CDR3 contains 14 residues. Germline lookup yields CDR1 PRHDT and CDR2 FYEKMQ (reference sequence). V dropped 4 bases and J dropped 10; count of bases not matched to a gene: 7. This clonotype was found a few times. A sample-barcoded 5' primer and a J-beta primer mix were used in a second PCR of roughly 7 to 11 cycles. TCRdb re-called the 5' RACE reads with MiXCR, one entry per CDR3 protein. Among about 1.4 million distinct CDR3 sequences listed, approximately 60% were seen once. The J gene is TRBJ2-1, the V gene TRBV13, with TRBD1 identical over 10 bases. The receptor was derived from a man aged 18 to 29 in good health. The material sequenced was blood. The CDR3 here is CASSSRDRGWEQFF. DNA for the CDR3: TGTGCCAGCAGCTCCCGGGACAGGGGTTGGGAGCAGTTCTTC.